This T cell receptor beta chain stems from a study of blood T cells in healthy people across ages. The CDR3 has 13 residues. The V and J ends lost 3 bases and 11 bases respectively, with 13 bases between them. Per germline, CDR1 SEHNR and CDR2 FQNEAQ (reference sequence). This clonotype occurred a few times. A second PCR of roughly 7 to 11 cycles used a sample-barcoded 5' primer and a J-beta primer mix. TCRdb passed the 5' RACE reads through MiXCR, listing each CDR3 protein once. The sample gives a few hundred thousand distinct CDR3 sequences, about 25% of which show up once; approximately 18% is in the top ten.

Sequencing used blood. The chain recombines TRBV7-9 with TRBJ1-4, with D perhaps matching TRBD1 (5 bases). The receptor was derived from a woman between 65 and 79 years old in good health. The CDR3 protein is CASSFAGTSKLFF. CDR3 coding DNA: TGTGCCAGCAGCTTTGCGGGGACCTCGAAACTGTTTTTT. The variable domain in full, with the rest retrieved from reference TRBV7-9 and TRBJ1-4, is DTGVSQNPRHKITKRGQNVTFRCDPISEHNRLYWYRQTLGQGPEFLTYFQNEAQLEKSRLLSDRFSAERPKGSFSTLEIQRTEQGDSAMYLCASSFAGTSKLFFGSGTQLSVL.